Described below is a single T cell receptor beta chain sequence and its context. Antigen specificity is unknown. This entry belongs to a study of CXCR3-negative and CXCR3-positive naive CD8 T cells. Findings and caveats of the study: Hydrophobicity was higher for TRB CDR3s found in CXCR3-positive naive cells than in CXCR3-negative naive cells.

Researchers prepared the TRB cDNA libraries using 5' RACE with UMI labels. TCRdb reprocessed the 5' RACE reads; each CDR3 protein has one entry and no DNA is given. The table lists some 150,000 distinct CDR3 sequences. Source material: naive CXCR3+ CD8+ T cells from blood. Subset here: CD45RO-CCR7+CD27+CD95- naive CD8+ T cells expressing CXCR3 (TNR3+). The receptor was isolated from a human donor in good health. Some clones in this sample may be carry-over from other donors' samples.

This chain's CDR3 is CSGTVSSYNEQFF. The chain employs TRBV29-1 and TRBJ2-1; the D call from TCRdb, TRBD1, cannot be confirmed without DNA. Looked up from germline, CDR1 is SQVTM and CDR2 is ANQGSEA. The CDR3 sequence is 13 residues long.